This TCR beta chain is from a study of blood T cell repertoires in COVID-19. On the study more broadly: Material from acute and convalescent COVID-19 was sourced from the United States, Italy and Spain. The cDNA or gDNA used as material had been derived from T cells, B-cell-depleted T cells, or PBMCs.

Looked up from germline, CDR1 is ENHRY and CDR2 is SYGVKD. The CDR3 runs 14 residues. The V segment lost 2 bases and the J segment 8 bases; nucleotides outside the gene matches: 2. Produced via immunoSEQ multiplex PCR; TCRdb's table is partial and in-frame only. The sample includes 200,000 or so clones, roughly 85% seen only once; the top ten take 2.9%. This chain uses TRBV10-3 with TRBJ2-2, with 10 nucleotides matching TRBD1. The material sequenced was peripheral blood. The sequence derives from a man aged 50 to 59 who had recovered from COVID-19. The CDR3: CAISERQGAGELFF. The CDR3 nucleotides are TGTGCCATCAGTGAGCGACAGGGGGCTGGGGAGCTGTTTTTT.